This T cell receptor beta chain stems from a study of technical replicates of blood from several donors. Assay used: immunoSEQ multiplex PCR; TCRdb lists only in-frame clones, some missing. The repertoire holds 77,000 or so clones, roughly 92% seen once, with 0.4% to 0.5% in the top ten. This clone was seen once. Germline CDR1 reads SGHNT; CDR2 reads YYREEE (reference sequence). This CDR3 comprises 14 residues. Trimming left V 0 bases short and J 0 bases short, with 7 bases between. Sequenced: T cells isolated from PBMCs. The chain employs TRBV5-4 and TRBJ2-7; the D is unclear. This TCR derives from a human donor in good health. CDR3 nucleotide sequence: TGTGCCAGCAGCTTGGAACCGAGCTCCTACGAGCAGTACTTC. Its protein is CASSLEPSSYEQYF.